The 9 T cell receptor beta chains reported below all come from one sample, sequenced in a study of post-analysis software for immune sequencing data (dated by TCRdb to 2015 to 2017). General findings and caveats noted by the study authors: Significantly higher frequencies in patients than in controls were found for five or six TRBV segments, including TRBV5-6, TRBV5-1 and TRBV20-1.

No cognate antigen is known for these TCRs. Libraries were prepared through PCR. The sample was run on an Illumina HiSeq 2500. To reduce PCR and sequencing biases, unique molecular identifiers were built into the TCR beta cDNA libraries. TCRdb reprocessed the public reads (quality trimming at Q25 with fastp, clone calling with MiXCR) and kept in-frame beta chains. CDR3 protein sequences are deduplicated, and each keeps its most common genes and DNA. Recorded for this sample are over 150,000 distinct CDR3 sequences; roughly 30% of them occurred a single time. The top ten clones comprise less than 1.6% of the sample. The sample consisted of blood. These receptors originate from a girl aged 10-17 years with multiple sclerosis.

This clonotype was counted many times. An end of the junction does not agree with germline; a read error may underlie this. The V gene is TRBV4-1, the J gene TRBJ2-5; D remains ambiguous. This CDR3 is built from 11 residues. CDR1 is MGHRA and CDR2 is YSYEKL in the germline V gene. The CDR3 region is CASSNGETQYF. The CDR3 DNA sequence: TGTGCCAGCAGCAATGGAGAGACCCAGTACTTC.

Ten or more counts support this clonotype. The gene calls are TRBV3-1 and TRBJ1-5; a possible D gene is TRBD1 (5 bases). The germline gives CDR1 LGHDT, CDR2 YNNKEL (reference sequence). V was trimmed by 1 base and J by 5 bases, leaving 6 bases between them. The CDR3 covers 13 residues. The CDR3: CASSQGGDQPQHF. DNA of the CDR3: TGTGCCAGCAGCCAAGGGGGGGATCAGCCCCAGCATTTT.

CDR3 residues: CASSLAPTGVANYGYTF. The CDR3 bases are TGCGCCAGCAGCTTGGCCCCGACAGGGGTGGCGAACTATGGCTACACCTTC. The rearrangement links TRBV5-1 to TRBJ1-2; the match to TRBD1 covers 8 bases. Germline V gene lookup returns CDR1 SGHRS and CDR2 YFSETQ. V trimming: 0 bases; J trimming: 2 bases; junction bases outside the gene matches: 9. There are 17 residues in the CDR3.

V gene TRBV9 combines with J gene TRBJ1-2, with D perhaps matching TRBD1 (5 bases). Germline V CDR1 and CDR2: SGDLS, YYNGEE. The CDR3 extends over 13 amino acids. Trimming cost V 4 bases and J 7 bases, with 14 bases left between them. DNA for the CDR3: TGTGCCAGCAGCCCACGGGGGAGAGGTGGCTACACCTTC. Its protein product is CASSPRGRGGYTF.

V and J are TRBV6-4 and TRBJ2-3; TRBD2 agrees at 13 bases. This CDR3 contains 15 residues. Losses at the gene ends were 2 bases for V and 4 bases for J; bases not matched to a gene: 0. Germline values: CDR1 MRHNA, CDR2 SNTAGT. CDR3 sequence: CASSDGTSGADTQYF. In DNA form, the CDR3 reads TGTGCCAGCAGTGACGGGACTAGCGGGGCAGATACGCAGTATTTT.

Remarks on this clonotype: Since a much larger clone is just one base distant, this may be a read error. V and J are TRBV4-1 and TRBJ2-1, with a possible D match to TRBD1 (6 bases). There are 15 residues in the CDR3. Per germline, CDR1 MGHRA and CDR2 YSYEKL. In DNA form, the CDR3 reads TGCGCCAGCAGCCAAATACAGGGAGAGGTCAATGAGCGGTTCTTC. Translation gives CASSQIQGEVNERFF.

This clonotype was observed many times. This chain connects TRBV29-1 to TRBJ2-1; D remains ambiguous. Germline V gives CDR1 SQVTM, CDR2 ANQGSEA. With 6 bases removed from V and 6 bases from J, the gap between germline ends came to 12 bases. CDR3 length equals 12 residues. As DNA, the CDR3 is TGCAGCGTATTAGACGAAACCAATGAGCAGTTCTTC. Amino acids: CSVLDETNEQFF.

This clonotype was seen repeatedly, ten times or more. This chain uses TRBV7-6 with TRBJ1-5; possibly TRBD1 for D (6 bases). The CDR3 runs to 14 residues. Trimming left V 1 base short and J 2 bases short, with 6 bases between. Germline V gives CDR1 SGHVS, CDR2 FNYEAQ. The chain's CDR3 is CASSLGTGNQPQHF. CDR3 DNA: TGTGCCAGCAGCTTAGGGACAGGCAATCAGCCCCAGCATTTT.

This clonotype came up a few times. The V and J genes are TRBV5-5 and TRBJ1-1; D gene unclear. V lost 1 base to trimming and J lost 0 bases, with 7 bases between them. The CDR3 is made up of 14 amino acids. Germline-derived CDR1 and CDR2 are SGHKS and YYEKEE (reference sequence). As DNA, the CDR3 is TGTGCCAGCAGCTTGAAGACGGTGAACACTGAAGCTTTCTTT. It specifies CASSLKTVNTEAFF. The full variable domain, with the rest looked up from reference TRBV5-5 and TRBJ1-1, is DAGVTQSPTHLIKTRGQQVTLRCSPISGHKSVSWYQQVLGQGPQFIFQYYEKEERGRGNFPDRFSARQFPNYSSELNVNALLLGDSALYLCASSLKTVNTEAFFGQGTRLTVV.